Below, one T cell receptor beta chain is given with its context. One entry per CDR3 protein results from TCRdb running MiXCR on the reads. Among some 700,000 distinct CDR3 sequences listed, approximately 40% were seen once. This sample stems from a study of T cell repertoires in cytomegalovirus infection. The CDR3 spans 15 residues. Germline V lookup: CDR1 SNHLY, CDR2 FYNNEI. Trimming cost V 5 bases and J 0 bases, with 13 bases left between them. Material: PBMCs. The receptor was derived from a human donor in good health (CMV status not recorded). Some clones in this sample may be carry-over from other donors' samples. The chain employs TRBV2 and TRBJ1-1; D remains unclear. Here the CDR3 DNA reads TGTGCCAGCAGTAAGACGATCCTCATGAACACTGAAGCTTTCTTT. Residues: CASSKTILMNTEAFF.